This T cell receptor beta chain is from a study of blood T cell repertoires in COVID-19 (dated by TCRdb to about 2020). With regard to the full study: Samples covering the acute and convalescent phases of COVID-19 were provided by collaborators in the United States, Italy and Spain. Subjects who had been exposed to COVID-19, were actively infected with it, or had recovered from it provided the deeply sampled blood TCRbeta repertoires that made up the dataset. Where HLA class I and class II types were available, the types were taken from metadata supplied by the sample provider, not from assay-based typing. The samples were drawn from two sources: the first 160 participants of the ongoing ImmuneRACE study, and 1,254 subjects contributed by 6 global collaborators. Sample metadata almost always included a de-identified subject ID, COVID-19 status, age in years and sex. The prospective study material was composed of cDNA or gDNA derived from T cells, B-cell-depleted T cells, or PBMCs. The repertoires were released in a freely available public database meant as a resource for research on the immune response to SARS-CoV-2. What the work shows at the level of the full study, not this receptor alone: The amount of clinical and demographic metadata varied by source and participant and was provided uncurated.

The immunoSEQ Assay, a bias-controlled multiplex PCR, was used to amplify TCRbeta CDR3 regions from genomic DNA. In the authors' own workflow: The number of nucleated cells in each sample was estimated from the amplification of reference gene primers within the assay. To quantify the absolute abundance of each unique TCRbeta CDR3 rearrangement, sequence reads were collapsed and filtered. For each sample, productive Simpson clonality was calculated as the square root of Simpson's diversity index across productive rearrangements. TCRdb obtained this table from immuneACCESS and retained in-frame rearrangements with V and J assigned. These tables miss some clones; where compared with another copy, unresolved V genes account for less than half of the shortfall, and the remainder is unexplained. Clone size and V and J calls were adopted from that table, with D and trimming inferred from the DNA. The sample table holds around 36,000 clones, of which approximately 82% were seen once. The leading ten clones occupy about two fifths of the sample.

Relative to germline, V is missing 5 bases and J is missing 4 bases, with 3 bases of the junction outside any gene match. The CDR3, from cysteine to phenylalanine, totals 15 residues. The DNA shown is the 45-base CDR3, in frame from base 1. CDR1 and CDR2 (MRHNA, SNTAGT) derive from the germline V gene. Comments on this clone: It lacks a known antigen. The record has no base qualities; no much larger clone is one base away.

Collaborating institutions collected whole blood in K2EDTA tubes following their own protocols. For TCRbeta analysis, collaborators shipped samples as frozen whole blood, isolated PBMCs, or DNA extracted from either of those sample types. This chain joins TRBV6-4 to TRBJ2-2, and 11 junctional nucleotides match TRBD2. The sequence derives from a man older than 75 with active or convalescent COVID-19. Sequenced material: peripheral blood. The CDR3 corresponds to CASSPGTSGTGELFF. The sequenced DNA: TGTGCCAGCAGTCCCGGGACTAGCGGCACCGGGGAGCTGTTTTTT.